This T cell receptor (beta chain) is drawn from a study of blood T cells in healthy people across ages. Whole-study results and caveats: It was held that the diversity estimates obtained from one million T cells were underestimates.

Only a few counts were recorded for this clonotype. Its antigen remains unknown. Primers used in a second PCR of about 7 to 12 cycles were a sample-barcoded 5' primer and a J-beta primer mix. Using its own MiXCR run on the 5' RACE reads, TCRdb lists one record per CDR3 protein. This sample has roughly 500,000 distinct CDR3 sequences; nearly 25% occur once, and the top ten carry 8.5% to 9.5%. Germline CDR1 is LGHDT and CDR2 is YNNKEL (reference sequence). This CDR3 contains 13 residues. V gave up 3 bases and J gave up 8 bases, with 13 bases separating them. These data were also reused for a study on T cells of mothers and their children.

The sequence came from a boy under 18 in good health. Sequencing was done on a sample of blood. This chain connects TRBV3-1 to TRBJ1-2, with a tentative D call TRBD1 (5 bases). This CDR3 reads CASSQTRGEGYTF. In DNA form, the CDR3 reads TGTGCCAGCAGCCAGACACGGGGCGAGGGCTACACCTTC.